This TCR beta chain came from a study of a mutant IDH1 vaccine in newly diagnosed glioma. Whole-study findings and limits: Shifts in the top peripheral T cell clonotypes seemed unrelated to pseudoprogression.

The time point was: week 35, safety follow-up. The vaccine gave 300 ug of a 20-mer mutant IDH1 peptide subcutaneously per dose. The ends lost 0 bases at V and 2 bases at J; junction bases unmatched: 12. This CDR3 comprises 18 residues. CDR1 and CDR2 (germline): GTSNPN, SVGIG (reference sequence). There are a few counts of this clone. As yet, its antigen is unknown. Generated by immunoSEQ multiplex PCR, the TCRdb table keeps only in-frame clones and is missing some. The table has 50,000 to 70,000 clones, roughly four fifths seen once. This TCR was recovered from a man in his forties or fifties with glioma. The genes are TRBV30 and TRBJ2-3; 9 bases are shared with TRBD2. The sample here was PBMCs, taken from a glioma patient whose treatment included an IDH1 peptide vaccine. The CDR3 protein is CAWSVGRSGGPYTDTQYF. In DNA, the CDR3 is TGTGCCTGGAGTGTAGGAAGAAGCGGGGGGCCCTACACAGATACGCAGTATTTT.